This T cell receptor (beta chain) was identified during a study of blood T cells in healthy people across ages. General study findings and limits: Diversity figures derived from one million T cells were judged to underestimate the true value. Among long-lived donors, naive CD4+ cells were more numerous and diversity higher than in aged donors.

A second PCR of roughly 6 to 12 cycles used a sample-barcoded 5' primer and a J-beta primer mix. Unique molecular identifiers of 12 random nucleotides labeled each cDNA. TCRdb re-analysed the 5' RACE reads in MiXCR, keeping a single row per CDR3 protein. The sample has about 700,000 distinct CDR3 sequences; roughly 30% are singletons. This clonotype occurred a few times. Its target is unknown. Source material: blood. The clonotype was recovered from a woman aged 80 or older in good health.

The DNA for the CDR3 is TGTGCCAGCAGCCCGGGAGGGGACGGGGCCAACGTCCTGACTTTC. Translating gives CASSPGGDGANVLTF. This rearrangement joins TRBV7-2 to TRBJ2-6, with 8 bases aligning to TRBD2. Trimming removed 5 bases from V and 4 bases from J; junction bases left unmatched: 4. There are 15 residues in the CDR3. The germline CDR1 and CDR2 sequences are SGHTA and FQGNSA.